The next 20 T cell receptor beta chains were all read from a single sample in a study of OX40 agonist ivuxolimab in advanced cancers. Profiled with immunoSEQ multiplex PCR; TCRdb holds only in-frame clones, not every one. The repertoire holds approximately 74,000 clones, with 65% to 90% as singletons. The sequencing used CD4+ or CD8+ T cells sorted from blood, collected in a trial of the OX40 agonist ivuxolimab. The origin of the receptors is an adult with an advanced solid tumor such as melanoma, head and neck, liver or kidney cancer.

This sequence joins TRBV10-3 and TRBJ1-6, with D perhaps matching TRBD1 (5 bases). The CDR3 contains 13 residues. Germline CDR1 ENHRY, CDR2 SYGVKD. Trimming removed 6 bases at V and 10 bases at J, with 13 bases between. CDR3 nucleotide sequence: TGTGCCATCAGGGGGGAGAGGGAATCACCCCTCCACTTT. Translation gives CAIRGERESPLHF.

The chain combines TRBV19 with TRBJ2-2; 14 bases match TRBD2. With V trimmed by 10 bases and J by 3 bases, 4 bases remained unmatched. There are 15 residues in the CDR3. Germline V gene lookup returns CDR1 LNHDA and CDR2 SQIVND (reference sequence). CDR3 coding DNA: TGTGCCACCGGACTAGCGGGGGGCGACACCGGGGAGCTGTTTTTT. Its protein is CATGLAGGDTGELFF.

The rearrangement uses TRBV30 and TRBJ2-2; TRBD1 aligns across 8 bases. CDR1 is GTSNPN, CDR2 SVGIG, per germline (reference sequence). The CDR3 sequence is 14 residues long. The V gene end was trimmed by 3 bases and the J gene end by 7 bases; junction bases not matched to a gene: 7. The CDR3 loop is CAWSRRGQGGELFF. The CDR3 DNA sequence: TGTGCCTGGAGCCGCAGGGGGCAAGGCGGGGAGCTGTTTTTT.

This clone came up a few times. The chain combines TRBV5-1 with TRBJ1-5; the D gene is possibly TRBD1 (5 bases). Trimming left V 0 bases short and J 5 bases short, with 12 bases between. The CDR3 loop spans 15 amino acids. CDR1 and CDR2 from the germline V gene are SGHRS and YFSETQ. CDR3 sequence reads: CASSLVGDPDQPQHF. The CDR3 DNA is TGCGCCAGCAGCTTGGTGGGGGACCCCGATCAGCCCCAGCATTTT.

The chain recombines TRBV10-3 with TRBJ1-6; D possibly corresponds to TRBD1 (5 bases). CDR1 is ENHRY, CDR2 SYGVKD, per germline. CDR3 length equals 13 residues. The germline V and J ends were trimmed by 6 bases and 12 bases, with 15 bases remaining between them. In nucleotides, the CDR3 is TGTGCCATCAGGGGGACCTTGCGGGAACCCCTCCACTTT. It encodes CAIRGTLREPLHF.

This chain uses TRBV2 with TRBJ2-2; a weak D match, TRBD1 (6 bases). Trimming took 7 bases from V and 4 from J, leaving 13 bases between them. The CDR3 is 14 residues long. CDR1 and CDR2 from the germline V gene are SNHLY and FYNNEI. CDR3 in amino acids: CASMGTSFTGELFF. In DNA, the CDR3 is TGTGCCAGCATGGGGACAAGCTTCACCGGGGAGCTGTTTTTT.

This sequence joins TRBV18 and TRBJ2-4; the match to TRBD1 covers 9 bases. CDR3 size: 19 residues. Germline trimming cut 0 bases from V and 2 bases from J; bases unmatched to any gene: 11. Germline V gene data show CDR1 as KGHSH and CDR2 as LQKENI. The CDR3 spells CASSPPTGGPTNPKNIQYF. The DNA for the CDR3 is TGTGCCAGCTCACCACCAACAGGGGGCCCAACTAACCCCAAAAACATTCAGTACTTC.

The chain is built from TRBV7-8 and TRBJ2-3; 7 positions agree with TRBD2. The germline V gene encodes CDR1 SGHVS and CDR2 FQNEAQ. Germline trimming cut 8 bases from V and 9 bases from J; bases unmatched to any gene: 5. CDR3 length: 11 residues. The CDR3, as DNA: TGTGCCAGCTCATTAGCGGGCACGCAGTATTTT. Protein sequence: CASSLAGTQYF. The whole variable domain, remainder taken from reference TRBV7-8 and TRBJ2-3, is GAGVSQSPRYKVAKRGQDVALRCDPISGHVSLFWYQQALGQGPEFLTYFQNEAQLDKSGLPSDRFFAERPEGSVSTLKIQRTQQEDSAVYLCASSLAGTQYFGPGTRLTVL.

The V and J genes are TRBV7-2 and TRBJ2-3, with D hard to call. The CDR3 has 11 amino acids. Trimming pared 5 bases from V and 2 bases from J, leaving 2 bases between. Germline-derived CDR1 and CDR2 are SGHTA and FQGNSA. The CDR3 protein is CASSPTDTQYF. DNA for the CDR3: TGTGCCAGCAGCCCCACAGATACGCAGTATTTT.

The rearrangement links TRBV21-1 to TRBJ1-2; TRBD1 is taken as the D call from the table, unchecked against the DNA. TRBV21-1 constitutes a pseudogene. The CDR3 loop spans 14 amino acids. CDR3 loop: CASSLTGHIYGYTF. The CDR3, as DNA: TGTGCCAGCAGCTTGACGGGACACATCTATGGCTACACCTTC.

V usage is TRBV2 and J usage is TRBJ2-1; D perhaps matches TRBD2 (6 bases). The ends were cut back, 6 bases at V and 5 bases at J, with 17 bases in the middle. The CDR3 sequence is 15 residues long. Germline V CDR1 and CDR2: SNHLY, FYNNEI. CDR3 loop: CASRRDAGGHNEQFF. The CDR3 region has the DNA TGTGCCAGCAGGCGGGACGCCGGAGGTCACAATGAGCAGTTCTTC.

The rearrangement links TRBV9 to TRBJ1-4; D possibly corresponds to TRBD1 (6 bases). V dropped 7 bases and J dropped 0 bases, with 13 bases sitting between them. In germline, CDR1 is SGDLS, CDR2 YYNGEE. The CDR3 is 15 residues long. The CDR3 region has the DNA TGTGCCAGCTCCGGAGGGGGGGCAACTAATGAAAAACTGTTTTTT. Translated: CASSGGGATNEKLFF.

The chain joins TRBV15 to TRBJ2-2, with D perhaps TRBD2 (5 bases). Germline lookup yields CDR1 LNHNV and CDR2 YYDKDF (reference sequence). Trimming cost V 0 bases and J 5 bases, with 19 bases left between them. CDR3 length equals 18 residues. The CDR3: CATSRDRGLRVKTGELFF. In DNA form, the CDR3 reads TGTGCCACCAGCAGAGATCGGGGTCTGCGGGTGAAGACCGGGGAGCTGTTTTTT.

The chain carries TRBV25-1 and TRBJ2-5, with a weak D call TRBD1 (6 bases). Trimming shortened V by 2 bases and J by 4 bases, and 14 bases separated the two germline ends. Germline assignment: CDR1 MGHDK and CDR2 SYGVNS. The CDR3 has 15 amino acids. CDR3 nucleotides: TGTGCCAGCAGTGAAAGGGGGAGCTTCGGAGAGACCCAGTACTTC. Protein sequence: CASSERGSFGETQYF.

This chain joins TRBV11-2 and TRBJ2-7; D gene ambiguous. The V end lost 8 bases, the J end lost 1 base, and 9 bases lay between the germline ends. CDR1 is SGHAT, CDR2 FQNNGV, per germline. The CDR3 has 12 residues. The CDR3 loop is CASGHSSYEQYF. In DNA, the CDR3 is TGTGCCAGCGGCCACAGTTCCTACGAGCAGTACTTC.

The chain employs TRBV6-6 and TRBJ1-6; the match to TRBD1 covers 8 bases. The CDR3 has 16 amino acids. J was trimmed by 7 bases and V by 2 bases; bases with no gene match: 7. Germline CDR1 MNHNY, CDR2 SVGAGI (reference sequence). CDR3: CASSYDQGATNSPLHF. The CDR3 region has the DNA TGTGCCAGCAGTTACGACCAGGGGGCGACCAATTCACCCCTCCACTTT.

This clone was counted between two and nine times. The rearrangement joins TRBV6-1 to TRBJ1-1; D is perhaps TRBD1 (5 bases). Trimming removed 1 base at V and 1 base at J, with 10 bases between. The CDR3 length is 15 residues. Germline V lookup: CDR1 MNHNS, CDR2 SASEGT. The CDR3 region has the DNA TGTGCCAGCAGTGAAGGATGGGGGGGGAACACTGAAGCTTTCTTT. It is translated as CASSEGWGGNTEAFF.

V is TRBV13 and J is TRBJ1-1; D unclear. Germline assignment: CDR1 PRHDT and CDR2 FYEKMQ (reference sequence). Trimming removed 5 bases from V and 3 bases from J, with 10 bases in between. The CDR3 totals 13 residues. The CDR3 is CASSIMTDTEAFF. CDR3 DNA sequence: TGTGCCAGCAGCATAATGACGGACACTGAAGCTTTCTTT.

The rearrangement uses TRBV5-1 and TRBJ2-2; D gene ambiguous. This CDR3 spans 15 amino acids. V gave up 1 base and J gave up 4 bases, with 11 bases separating them. Germline V lookup: CDR1 SGHRS, CDR2 YFSETQ. In DNA form, the CDR3 reads TGCGCCAGCAGCTTGTGGATGGGTAGCACCGGGGAGCTGTTTTTT. Translating gives CASSLWMGSTGELFF. The full variable domain, rest sourced from reference TRBV5-1 and TRBJ2-2, is KAGVTQTPRYLIKTRGQQVTLSCSPISGHRSVSWYQQTPGQGLQFLFEYFSETQRNKGNFPGRFSGRQFSNSRSEMNVSTLELGDSALYLCASSLWMGSTGELFFGEGSRLTVL.

This clone was seen only once. The chain joins TRBV19 to TRBJ2-7; no clear D. Germline-derived CDR1 and CDR2 are LNHDA and SQIVND (reference sequence). V shed 4 bases and J shed 0 bases, with 13 bases lying between them. The length of the CDR3 is 15 residues. The CDR3 DNA reads TGTGCCAGTAGTAGATACAGTGAGTCCTCCTACGAGCAGTACTTC. This sequence encodes CASSRYSESSYEQYF.